These 11 T cell receptor beta chains were all obtained from the same sample, sequenced in a study of cytomegalovirus exposure and HLA in healthy donors. Both 60 Vbeta primers and 13 Jbeta primers went into the PCR. TCRdb keeps only in-frame clones here, not all; method: immunoSEQ multiplex PCR. The sample lists a few hundred thousand clones, about four fifths occurring once. Input material: PBMCs. These receptors came from a girl aged 2 to 10 in good health and CMV-seronegative.

The genes are TRBV5-1 and TRBJ2-2; 7 nucleotides line up with TRBD1. The ends lost 4 bases at V and 4 bases at J; junction bases unmatched: 7. The CDR3 runs 15 residues. Germline values: CDR1 SGHRS, CDR2 YFSETQ. CDR3 DNA: TGCGCCAGCAGCCCAGGGACAGAAGGCACCGGGGAGCTGTTTTTT. This gives the protein CASSPGTEGTGELFF.

Of note for this clone: This same CDR3 is encoded by further DNA sequences in the sample. V gene TRBV5-6 combines with J gene TRBJ2-7, with 9 bases lining up with TRBD1. From germline, CDR1 is SGHDT and CDR2 YYEEEE. The CDR3 has 15 amino acids. V dropped 5 bases and J dropped 4; count of bases not matched to a gene: 10. CDR3 region: CASSFKRDRVYEQYF. CDR3 DNA: TGTGCCAGCAGTTTCAAGAGGGACAGGGTGTACGAGCAGTACTTC.

V and J are TRBV10-3 and TRBJ2-7, with TRBD1 identical over 10 bases. V gave up 0 bases and J gave up 0 bases; unmatched junction bases: 5. The CDR3 runs 17 residues. In germline, CDR1 is ENHRY, CDR2 SYGVKD. CDR3 sequence: CAISESPGQGSSYEQYF. The CDR3 region has the DNA TGTGCCATCAGTGAGTCCCCGGGACAGGGGAGCTCCTACGAGCAGTACTTC.

The V call is TRBV7-2, the J call TRBJ1-5; 7 bases line up with TRBD1. Germline V CDR1 and CDR2: SGHTA, FQGNSA. The trim removed 4 bases at V and 0 bases at J, leaving 6 bases unmatched. This CDR3 region has 16 residues. DNA for the CDR3: TGTGCCAGCAGCTCCGGGACAGTTTATAGCAATCAGCCCCAGCATTTT. Translation gives CASSSGTVYSNQPQHF.

The sample holds a few counts of this clone. The chain links TRBV30 to TRBJ1-2; TRBD1 matches at 7 bases. The CDR3 length is 12 residues. J gave up 5 bases and V 6 bases, and 6 bases lay outside the gene matches. Germline loops: CDR1 GTSNPN, CDR2 SVGIG (reference sequence). The CDR3 protein is CACVQGKYGYTF. In nucleotides, the CDR3 is TGTGCCTGCGTACAGGGGAAATATGGCTACACCTTC.

This chain joins TRBV15 and TRBJ2-5; D is possibly TRBD2 (6 bases). Looked up from germline, CDR1 is LNHNV and CDR2 is YYDKDF (reference sequence). The V end was cut by 4 bases, the J end by 2 bases, with 14 bases between. This CDR3 region has 15 residues. For the CDR3, the DNA is TGTGCCACCAGCATACGTCGAGGGAGGCAAGAGACCCAGTACTTC. Translated: CATSIRRGRQETQYF.

This chain links TRBV10-3 with TRBJ2-2; tentative D call: TRBD1 (7 bases). Germline V lookup: CDR1 ENHRY, CDR2 SYGVKD. V was trimmed by 4 bases and J by 7 bases, leaving 10 bases between them. The CDR3 is 13 amino acids. The CDR3 sequence: CAISAGDSGELFF. Written as DNA, the CDR3 is TGTGCCATCAGTGCGGGGGACAGCGGGGAGCTGTTTTTT.

This clone appeared once. In nucleotides, the CDR3 is TGCGCCAGCAGTGAGCCCTTTTTTCGGGGGGCTAAGTACACTGAAGCTTTCTTT. This translates into CASSEPFFRGAKYTEAFF. The rearrangement uses TRBV10-2 and TRBJ1-1, with TRBD1 as a possible D gene (6 bases). V was cut by 2 bases and J by 3 bases, with 22 bases left in between. The germline CDR1 and CDR2 sequences are WSHSY and SAAADI. This CDR3 region has 18 residues.

This clone was seen only a few times. The genes are TRBV29-1 and TRBJ1-1; tentative D call: TRBD1 (6 bases). This CDR3 is built from 13 residues. V lost 6 bases and J 2 bases, leaving 13 bases between the germline ends. The germline V gene encodes CDR1 SQVTM and CDR2 ANQGSEA. CDR3 nucleotides: TGCAGCGTCGCCGGGACAACAAACACTGAAGCTTTCTTT. Translated: CSVAGTTNTEAFF.

The genes are TRBV7-8 and TRBJ1-5, with TRBD1 matching over 10 bases. This CDR3 region has 18 residues. Per the germline V gene, CDR1 is SGHVS and CDR2 is FQNEAQ. The V gene end was trimmed by 5 bases and the J gene end by 0 bases; junction bases not matched to a gene: 10. The chain's CDR3 is CASSLDRGPLYSNQPQHF. CDR3 in DNA: TGTGCCAGCAGCCTCGACAGGGGGCCTTTGTATAGCAATCAGCCCCAGCATTTT.

This clone has a single count. The chain combines TRBV2 with TRBJ2-1; D is perhaps TRBD2 (6 bases). V was trimmed by 3 bases and J by 1 base, leaving 10 bases between them. From germline, CDR1 is SNHLY and CDR2 FYNNEI. This CDR3 contains 15 residues. This chain's CDR3 is CASSDLGLSYNEQFF. In nucleotides, the CDR3 is TGTGCCAGCAGTGATTTGGGACTTTCCTACAATGAGCAGTTCTTC.